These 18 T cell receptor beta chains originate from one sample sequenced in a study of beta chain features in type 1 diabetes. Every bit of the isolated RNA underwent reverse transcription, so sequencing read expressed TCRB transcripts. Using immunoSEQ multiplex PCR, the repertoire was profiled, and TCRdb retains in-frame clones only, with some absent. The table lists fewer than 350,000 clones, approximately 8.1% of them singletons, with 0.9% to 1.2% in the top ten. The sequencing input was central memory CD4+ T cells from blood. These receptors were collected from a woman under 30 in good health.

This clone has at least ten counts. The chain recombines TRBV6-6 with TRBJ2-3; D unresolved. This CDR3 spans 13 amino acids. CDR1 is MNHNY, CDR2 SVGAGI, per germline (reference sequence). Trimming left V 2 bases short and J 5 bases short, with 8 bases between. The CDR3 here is CASSYLTEDTQYF. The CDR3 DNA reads TGTGCCAGCAGTTACCTAACCGAAGATACGCAGTATTTT.

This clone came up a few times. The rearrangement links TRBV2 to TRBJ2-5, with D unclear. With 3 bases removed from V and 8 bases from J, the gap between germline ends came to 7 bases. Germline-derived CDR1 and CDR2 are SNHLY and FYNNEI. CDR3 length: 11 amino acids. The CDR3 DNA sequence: TGTGCCAGCAGTGATTGGTTTACCCAGTACTTC. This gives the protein CASSDWFTQYF. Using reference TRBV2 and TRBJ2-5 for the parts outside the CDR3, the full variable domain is EPEVTQTPSHQVTQMGQEVILRCVPISNHLYFYWYRQILGQKVEFLVSFYNNEISEKSEIFDDQFSVERPDGSNFTLKIRSTKLEDSAMYFCASSDWFTQYFGPGTRLLVL.

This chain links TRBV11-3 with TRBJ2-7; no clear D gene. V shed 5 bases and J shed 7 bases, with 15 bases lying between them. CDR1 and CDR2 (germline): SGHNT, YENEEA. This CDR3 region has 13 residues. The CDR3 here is CASSPAASREQYF. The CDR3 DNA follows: TGTGCCAGCAGCCCCGCGGCCTCGAGGGAGCAGTACTTC.

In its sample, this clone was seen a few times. CDR3 bases: TGTGCCAGCAGTTACTCGACGGGACTCTACGAGCAGTACTTC. This codes for CASSYSTGLYEQYF. The chain couples TRBV6-5 to TRBJ2-7, with a weak D call TRBD2 (6 bases). Trimming pared 0 bases from V and 3 bases from J, leaving 9 bases between. Germline assignment: CDR1 MNHEY and CDR2 SVGAGI. CDR3 size: 14 residues.

CDR3 DNA: TGTGCCAGCAGCTACACTAGCGGGCTACAAGAGACCCAGTACTTC. This gives the protein CASSYTSGLQETQYF. The chain recombines TRBV9 with TRBJ2-5; 9 bases match TRBD2. Germline V gives CDR1 SGDLS, CDR2 YYNGEE. With V trimmed by 4 bases and J by 2 bases, 6 bases remained unmatched. The length of the CDR3 is 15 residues.

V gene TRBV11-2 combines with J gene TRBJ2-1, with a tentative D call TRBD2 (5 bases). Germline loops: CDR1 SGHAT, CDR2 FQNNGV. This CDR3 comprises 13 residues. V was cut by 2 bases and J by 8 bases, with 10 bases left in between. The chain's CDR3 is CASSLMRVDEQFF. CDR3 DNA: TGTGCCAGCAGCTTAATGAGGGTTGATGAGCAGTTCTTC. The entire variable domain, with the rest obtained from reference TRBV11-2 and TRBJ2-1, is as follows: EAGVAQSPRYKIIEKRQSVAFWCNPISGHATLYWYQQILGQGPKLLIQFQNNGVVDDSQLPKDRFSAERLKGVDSTLKIQPAKLEDSAVYLCASSLMRVDEQFFGPGTRLTVL.

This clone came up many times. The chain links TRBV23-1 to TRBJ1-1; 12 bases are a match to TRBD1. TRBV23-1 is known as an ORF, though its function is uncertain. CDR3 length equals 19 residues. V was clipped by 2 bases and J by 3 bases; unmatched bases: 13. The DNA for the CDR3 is TGCGCCAGCAGTCAAGACGGGACAGGGGGCATCTTTAACTACACTGAAGCTTTCTTT. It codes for CASSQDGTGGIFNYTEAFF.

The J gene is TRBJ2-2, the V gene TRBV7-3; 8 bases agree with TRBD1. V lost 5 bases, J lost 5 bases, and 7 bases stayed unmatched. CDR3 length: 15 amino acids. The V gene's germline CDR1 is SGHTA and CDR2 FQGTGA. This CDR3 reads CASSTGQGRTGELFF. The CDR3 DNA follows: TGTGCCAGCAGCACTGGACAGGGTAGAACCGGGGAGCTGTTTTTT.

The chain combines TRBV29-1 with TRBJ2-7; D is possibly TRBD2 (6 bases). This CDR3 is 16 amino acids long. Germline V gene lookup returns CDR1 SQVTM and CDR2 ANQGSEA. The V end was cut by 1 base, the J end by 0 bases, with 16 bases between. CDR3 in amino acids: CSVEGVGHGSSYEQYF. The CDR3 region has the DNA TGCAGCGTTGAAGGGGTAGGCCACGGGAGCTCCTACGAGCAGTACTTC.

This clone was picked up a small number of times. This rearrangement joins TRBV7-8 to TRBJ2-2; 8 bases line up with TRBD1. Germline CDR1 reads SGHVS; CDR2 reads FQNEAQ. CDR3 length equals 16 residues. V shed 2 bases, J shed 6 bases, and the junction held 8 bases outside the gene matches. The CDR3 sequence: CASSLRQGTVAGELFF. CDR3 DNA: TGTGCCAGCAGCTTAAGACAGGGGACCGTTGCCGGGGAGCTGTTTTTT.

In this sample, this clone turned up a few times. The CDR3 sequence: CASSFSRMGEKHF. As DNA, the CDR3 is TGCGCCAGCAGCTTTAGTAGGATGGGGGAGAAGCATTTT. The rearrangement joins TRBV5-1 to TRBJ1-5, with TRBD1 as a possible D gene (5 bases). V was shortened by 2 bases and J by 14 bases, with 17 bases between the two germline ends. CDR1 is SGHRS, CDR2 YFSETQ, per germline. This CDR3 has 13 residues.

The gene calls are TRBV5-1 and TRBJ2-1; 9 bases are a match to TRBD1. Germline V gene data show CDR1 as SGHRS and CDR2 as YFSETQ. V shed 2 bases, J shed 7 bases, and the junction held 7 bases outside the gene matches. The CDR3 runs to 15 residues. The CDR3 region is CASSFETGGANEQFF. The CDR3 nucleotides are TGCGCCAGCAGCTTTGAGACAGGGGGTGCGAATGAGCAGTTCTTC.

In DNA form, the CDR3 reads TGTGCCAGCAGCGTACGGCAGCAAGAGACCCAGTACTTC. Its translation: CASSVRQQETQYF. V and J are TRBV9 and TRBJ2-7, with D unclear. Gene TRBJ2-5 matches the end of the DNA better, so the J call may be wrong. CDR3 length equals 13 residues. The V gene's germline CDR1 is SGDLS and CDR2 YYNGEE.

CDR3 DNA sequence: TGCGCCAGCAGCTACCGGGACAGTGACGAGCAGTACTTC. Its protein product is CASSYRDSDEQYF. The chain combines TRBV5-1 with TRBJ2-7; 7 nucleotides match TRBD1. The V gene's germline CDR1 is SGHRS and CDR2 YFSETQ. The CDR3 contains 13 residues. J was trimmed by 5 bases and V by 3 bases; bases with no gene match: 5.

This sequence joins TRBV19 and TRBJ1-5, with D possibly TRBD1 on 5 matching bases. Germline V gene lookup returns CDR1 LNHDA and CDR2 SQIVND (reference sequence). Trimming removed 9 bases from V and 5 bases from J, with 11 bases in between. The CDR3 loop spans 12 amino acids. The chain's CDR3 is CASSRRDQPQHF. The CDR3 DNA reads TGTGCCAGCAGCCGCAGGGATCAGCCCCAGCATTTT.

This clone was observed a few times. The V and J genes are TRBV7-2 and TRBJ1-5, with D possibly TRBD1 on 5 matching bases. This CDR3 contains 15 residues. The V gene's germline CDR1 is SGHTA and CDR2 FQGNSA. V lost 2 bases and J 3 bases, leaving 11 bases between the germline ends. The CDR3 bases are TGTGCCAGCAGCTTATTAGAGACAGTCAATCAGCCCCAGCATTTT. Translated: CASSLLETVNQPQHF.

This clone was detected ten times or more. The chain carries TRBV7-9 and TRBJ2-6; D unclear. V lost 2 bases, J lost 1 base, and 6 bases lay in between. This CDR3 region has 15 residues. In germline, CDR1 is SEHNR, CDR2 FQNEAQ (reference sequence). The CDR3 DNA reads TGTGCCAGCAGCTTAATGGGATCTGGGGCCAACGTCCTGACTTTC. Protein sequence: CASSLMGSGANVLTF.

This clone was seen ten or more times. The CDR3 sequence: CASSDNPGSSTDTQYF. The CDR3 DNA follows: TGTGCCAGCAGCGACAACCCAGGGTCTAGCACAGATACGCAGTATTTT. The J gene is TRBJ2-3, the V gene TRBV21-1; the table's D call, TRBD1, has no DNA check behind it. TRBV21-1 is marked as a pseudogene. The CDR3 runs to 16 residues.